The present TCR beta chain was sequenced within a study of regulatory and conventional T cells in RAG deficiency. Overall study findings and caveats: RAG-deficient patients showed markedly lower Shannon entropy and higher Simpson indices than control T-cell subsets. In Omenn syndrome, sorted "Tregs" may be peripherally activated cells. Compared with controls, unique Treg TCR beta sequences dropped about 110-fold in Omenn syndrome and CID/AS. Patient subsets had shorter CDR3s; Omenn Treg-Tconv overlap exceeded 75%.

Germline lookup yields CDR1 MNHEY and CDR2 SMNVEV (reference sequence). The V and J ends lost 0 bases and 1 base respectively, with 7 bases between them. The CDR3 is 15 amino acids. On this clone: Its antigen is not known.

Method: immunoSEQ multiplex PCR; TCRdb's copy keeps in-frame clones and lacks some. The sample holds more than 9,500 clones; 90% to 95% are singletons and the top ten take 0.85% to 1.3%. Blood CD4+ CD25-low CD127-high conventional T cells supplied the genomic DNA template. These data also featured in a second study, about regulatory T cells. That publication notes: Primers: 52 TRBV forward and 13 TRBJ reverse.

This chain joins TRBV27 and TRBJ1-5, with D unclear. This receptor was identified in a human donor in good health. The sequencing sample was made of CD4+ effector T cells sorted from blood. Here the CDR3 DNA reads TGTGCCAGCAGTTTATCCCCGGCCAGCAATCAGCCCCAGCATTTT. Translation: CASSLSPASNQPQHF.